Below are 19 T cell receptor beta chains sequenced from a single sample in a study of T cells in Graves' hyperthyroidism and ophthalmopathy. RNA transcripts were the template for amplifying TCR beta CDR3 regions. The primer set for the first-round RT-PCR of the TCR CDR3 was HTBI. TCRdb reprocessed the multiplex PCR reads via MiXCR and lists one record per CDR3 protein. The repertoire holds roughly 130,000 distinct CDR3 sequences, approximately 24% seen once, with around two thirds in the top ten. Sequenced sample: blood. The receptors were sampled from a woman between 45 and 60 years old with Graves' hyperthyroidism that later progressed to Graves' ophthalmopathy.

This clonotype was counted only a few times. This sequence joins TRBV6-1 and TRBJ1-4, with D uncertain. V was cut by 6 bases and J by 0 bases, with 8 bases left in between. Germline V CDR1 and CDR2: MNHNS, SASEGT. The CDR3 length is 14 residues. CDR3 residues: CASRPDATNEKLFF. CDR3 nucleotides: TGTGCCAGCAGACCAGATGCAACTAATGAAAAACTGTTTTTT.

The gene calls are TRBV6-2 or TRBV6-3 and TRBJ1-1; D call uncertain. The CDR3 consists of 13 residues. V lost 4 bases to trimming and J lost 0 bases, with 6 bases between them. Germline V lookup: CDR1 MNHEY, CDR2 SVGEGT. The CDR3 coding sequence is TGTGCCAGCAGTTTAAGGATGAACACTGAAGCTTTCTTT. The encoded protein is CASSLRMNTEAFF.

The chain couples TRBV3-1 to TRBJ1-4; D is unclear. Per the germline V gene, CDR1 is LGHDT and CDR2 is YNNKEL (reference sequence). With 1 base removed from V and 7 bases from J, the gap between germline ends came to 31 bases. The CDR3 loop spans 21 amino acids. CDR3 in DNA: TGTGCCAGCAGCCAAGGTCGATCAGGAGGCGCCGCTACGCCCCGGGGTGAAAAACTGTTTTTT. Residues: CASSQGRSGGAATPRGEKLFF.

This clonotype was detected ten times or more. The chain has TRBV7-2 and TRBJ2-3; D not certain. CDR1 is SGHTA, CDR2 FQGNSA, per germline. The ends were cut back, 5 bases at V and 6 bases at J, with 6 bases in the middle. The CDR3 spans 11 residues. CDR3 protein: CASSPRDTQYF. Written as DNA, the CDR3 is TGTGCCAGCAGCCCCCGGGATACGCAGTATTTT.

This clonotype was seen ten or more times. The chain couples TRBV29-1 to TRBJ2-3, with 8 nucleotides matching TRBD1. Germline values: CDR1 SQVTM, CDR2 ANQGSEA. After removal of 8 bases from V and 0 bases from J, the junction contained 7 bases not matched to a gene. The CDR3 runs 14 residues. The chain's CDR3 is CSSSGGRSTDTQYF. Here the CDR3 DNA reads TGCAGCAGTTCAGGGGGCCGCAGCACAGATACGCAGTATTTT.

This clonotype was found many times. V is TRBV12-3 or TRBV12-4 and J is TRBJ2-1; 10 bases are a match to TRBD2. V was pared by 11 bases and J by 5 bases, with 3 bases of the junction left unmatched. This CDR3 region has 12 residues. CDR3 sequence: CADGLADNEQFF. Here the CDR3 DNA reads TGTGCCGACGGACTAGCGGACAATGAGCAGTTCTTC.

Here the CDR3 DNA reads TGTGCCAGCAGCGAGGGGACGTTCACCGGGGAGCTGTTTTTT. Its protein is CASSEGTFTGELFF. V gene TRBV7-9 combines with J gene TRBJ2-2, with D tentatively TRBD1 or TRBD2 (5 bases each). CDR3 length: 14 amino acids. V lost 5 bases, J lost 4 bases, and 11 bases lay in between. Germline V gene data show CDR1 as SEHNR and CDR2 as FQNEAQ (reference sequence).

The chain uses TRBV30 and TRBJ1-5; D unclear. Germline V gives CDR1 GTSNPN, CDR2 SVGIG (reference sequence). The CDR3 contains 13 residues. V was clipped by 0 bases and J by 3 bases, with 6 bases between them. DNA of the CDR3: TGTGCCTGGAGTGTTAGCCCCAATCAGCCCCAGCATTTT. Residues: CAWSVSPNQPQHF.

This clonotype was observed a few times. The V gene is TRBV19, the J gene TRBJ1-1; no clear D gene. V lost 5 bases and J 5 bases, leaving 12 bases between the germline ends. Germline CDR1 LNHDA, CDR2 SQIVND (reference sequence). CDR3 size: 13 residues. DNA of the CDR3: TGTGCCAGTAGTGGGCAAGGGAGGACTGAAGCTTTCTTT. This gives the protein CASSGQGRTEAFF. The whole variable domain, filled in from reference TRBV19 and TRBJ1-1, reads DGGITQSPKYLFRKEGQNVTLSCEQNLNHDAMYWYRQDPGQGLRLIYYSQIVNDFQKGDIAEGYSVSREKKESFPLTVTSAQKNPTAFYLCASSGQGRTEAFFGQGTRLTVV.

The rearrangement links TRBV7-9 to TRBJ2-1; 11 nucleotides align to TRBD2. Germline lookup yields CDR1 SEHNR and CDR2 FQNEAQ (reference sequence). This CDR3 has 16 residues. J lost 9 bases, V lost 4 bases, and 11 bases had no gene match. As DNA, the CDR3 is TGTGCCAGCAGCTCAATACTAGCGGGAGTAGGCGGTGAGCAGTTCTTC. Translated: CASSSILAGVGGEQFF.

The chain combines TRBV28 with TRBJ1-4; TRBD1 might be the D (6 bases). CDR1 MDHEN and CDR2 SYDVKM come from the germline V gene. The CDR3 contains 18 residues. V was shortened by 0 bases and J by 4 bases, with 18 bases between the two germline ends. CDR3 residues: CASSLWRVGARINEKLFF. CDR3 bases: TGTGCCAGCAGTTTATGGCGAGTGGGGGCGCGGATTAATGAAAAACTGTTTTTT.

This clonotype was recorded at least ten times. Sequence at one end of the junction differs from germline and may be a read error. The genes are TRBV28 and TRBJ2-5; D is uncertain. Germline assignment: CDR1 MDHEN and CDR2 SYDVKM. This CDR3 spans 13 amino acids. CDR3: CANSEGQTETQYF. CDR3 DNA: TGTGCCAACAGTGAAGGCCAGACGGAGACCCAGTACTTC.

This clonotype was counted at least ten times. The chain carries TRBV2 and TRBJ2-3, with a possible D match to TRBD2 (5 bases). This CDR3 contains 18 residues. V was cut by 2 bases and J by 2 bases, with 20 bases left in between. In germline, CDR1 is SNHLY, CDR2 FYNNEI. DNA of the CDR3: TGTGCCAGCAGTGAATGGCCGCCGCAGCGGCCTCTCACAGATACGCAGTATTTT. Protein product: CASSEWPPQRPLTDTQYF.

There are many counts of this clonotype. The chain couples TRBV30 to TRBJ1-1; D not certain. Germline CDR1 reads GTSNPN; CDR2 reads SVGIG (reference sequence). The CDR3 contains 13 residues. Trimming removed 3 bases at V and 3 bases at J, with 11 bases between. This CDR3 reads CAWRKESYTEAFF. DNA for the CDR3: TGTGCCTGGAGAAAGGAGTCGTACACTGAAGCTTTCTTT.

In its sample, this clonotype was seen a few times. This rearrangement joins TRBV9 to TRBJ2-1, with 13 bases aligning to TRBD2. V was pared by 3 bases and J by 3 bases, with 3 bases of the junction left unmatched. Germline loops: CDR1 SGDLS, CDR2 YYNGEE. This CDR3 has 16 residues. This CDR3 is CASSGTSGRVYNEQFF. The CDR3, as DNA: TGTGCCAGCAGCGGAACTAGCGGGAGGGTCTACAATGAGCAGTTCTTC. Variable domain in full (rest from reference TRBV9 and TRBJ2-1): DSGVTQTPKHLITATGQRVTLRCSPRSGDLSVYWYQQSLDQGLQFLIQYYNGEERAKGNILERFSAQQFPDLHSELNLSSLELGDSALYFCASSGTSGRVYNEQFFGPGTRLTVL.

This clonotype was detected many times. CDR3 bases: TGTGCCAGCAGTTTAGAGGGGGGGCGCGGTGAGACCCAGTACTTC. It specifies CASSLEGGRGETQYF. The rearrangement uses TRBV27 and TRBJ2-5, with D possibly being TRBD2 (7 bases). This CDR3 region has 15 residues. Looked up from germline, CDR1 is MNHEY and CDR2 is SMNVEV (reference sequence). V was cut by 2 bases and J by 5 bases, with 15 bases left in between.

This clonotype showed up just a few times. The chain links TRBV11-2 to TRBJ2-4, with D unresolved. Germline V gene data show CDR1 as SGHAT and CDR2 as FQNNGV. Trimming left V 0 bases short and J 2 bases short, with 17 bases between. This CDR3 contains 18 residues. For the CDR3, the DNA is TGTGCCAGCAGCTTAGATGACAACAGATTGCTAACCAAAAACATTCAGTACTTC. Amino acids: CASSLDDNRLLTKNIQYF.

This clonotype was recorded at least ten times. J is TRBJ2-1 and V is TRBV20-1; 10 bases align to TRBD2. V lost 5 bases to trimming and J lost 4 bases; unmatched junction nucleotides: 8. The CDR3 runs to 15 residues. Germline V CDR1 and CDR2: DFQATT, SNEGSKA (reference sequence). CDR3 residues: CSAAPTSGKYNEQFF. CDR3 sequence (DNA): TGCAGTGCTGCCCCCACTAGCGGGAAATACAATGAGCAGTTCTTC.

The chain uses TRBV20-1 and TRBJ2-2; D is perhaps TRBD1 or TRBD2 (6 bases each). Germline values: CDR1 DFQATT, CDR2 SNEGSKA (reference sequence). V was pared by 0 bases and J by 3 bases, with 14 bases between. The CDR3 totals 16 residues. The CDR3 here is CSARDWGAADTGELFF. The CDR3 nucleotides read TGCAGTGCTAGAGATTGGGGGGCCGCGGACACCGGGGAGCTGTTTTTT.